Shown below are 12 T cell receptor beta chains from a single sample sequenced in a study of tumor and adjacent non-tumor tissue in lung cancer. RNA was extracted from bulk tissue without any cell sorting. The normal lung tissue was taken more than 3 cm from the tumor edge. A modified ARM-PCR protocol with three rounds of nested PCR amplified TCRbeta. MiXCR, run by TCRdb on the multiplex PCR reads, gives a single entry per CDR3 protein. Altogether 90,000 to 110,000 distinct CDR3 sequences are present, about 61% being singletons, with the ten largest covering around 20%. The sample taken for sequencing was distant non-tumor lung tissue. The receptors shown here come from a man in his sixties with non-small cell lung cancer.

A remark on this clonotype: This may come from a read error, since a much larger clone is one base off. The chain uses TRBV6-6 and TRBJ1-2; 9 bases fit TRBD1. This CDR3 region has 17 residues. From germline, CDR1 is MNHNY and CDR2 SVGAGI (reference sequence). The CDR3 here is CTSSRARDDGTGRGYTF. The CDR3 coding sequence is TGTACCAGCAGCCGGGCACGCGACGACGGGACAGGGCGCGGCTACACCTTC.

The rearrangement uses TRBV14 and TRBJ2-7, with 7 positions matching TRBD2. Trimming cost V 4 bases and J 5 bases; bases outside gene matches: 5. CDR1 and CDR2 (germline): SGHDN, FVKESK. The CDR3 spans 13 residues. Written as DNA, the CDR3 is TGTGCCAGCAGCCTCGAACTAGCGAACGAGCAGTACTTC. This sequence encodes CASSLELANEQYF.

This clonotype was recorded many times. The rearrangement links TRBV6-5 to TRBJ1-6; D not resolved. The germline gives CDR1 MNHEY, CDR2 SVGAGI. V lost 2 bases and J 9 bases, leaving 8 bases between the germline ends. CDR3 length: 13 amino acids. The CDR3 reads CASSYDEGSPLHF. DNA for the CDR3: TGTGCCAGCAGTTACGATGAAGGTTCACCCCTCCACTTT.

The chain couples TRBV4-2 to TRBJ1-2, with 8 bases fitting TRBD1. In germline, CDR1 is LGHNA, CDR2 YNFKEQ. J gave up 9 bases and V 3 bases, and 15 bases lay outside the gene matches. This CDR3 has 16 residues. The CDR3 DNA reads as TGTGCCAGCAGCCAGATACAGGGGGACGAGGGATATTGCTACACCTTC. As protein: CASSQIQGDEGYCYTF.

Points on this clonotype: Since a much larger clone is just one base distant, this may be a read error. The gene calls are TRBV20-1 and TRBJ2-1; D may be TRBD2 (6 bases). Germline V lookup: CDR1 DFQATT, CDR2 SNEGSKA (reference sequence). The CDR3 totals 15 residues. V was cut by 3 bases and J by 2 bases, with 14 bases left in between. The CDR3 is CSASPTGGTYNEQFF. DNA for the CDR3: TGCAGTGCTAGCCCGACTGGCGGGACCTACAATGAGCAGTTCTTC.

This clonotype was counted only a few times. A much larger clone is a single base away; this may be a read error. The conserved final phenylalanine or tryptophan is absent from the CDR3, which likely points to a read error. V gene TRBV4-1 combines with J gene TRBJ2-5; 12 nucleotides match TRBD2. Germline CDR1 MGHRA, CDR2 YSYEKL. The CDR3 is 18 amino acids. V shed 0 bases, J shed 7 bases, and the junction held 12 bases outside the gene matches. CDR3: CASSQELSSGGVWGTQYL. The CDR3 DNA follows: TGCGCCAGCAGCCAAGAGTTGTCTAGCGGGGGGGTATGGGGGACCCAGTACCTC.

This clonotype was observed a handful of times. A read error may explain this, as a much larger clone is one base away. V usage is TRBV11-2 and J usage is TRBJ2-3; tentative D call: TRBD1 (6 bases). The CDR3 is 17 residues long. Germline lookup yields CDR1 SGHAT and CDR2 FQNNGV. V shed 5 bases and J shed 0 bases, with 18 bases lying between them. CDR3 sequence reads: CASSLRTGGGSTDTQYF. The CDR3 region has the DNA TGTGCCAGCAGCCTTCGCACTGGGGGCGGGAGCACAGATACGCAGTATTTT.

This clonotype has a handful of counts. This chain uses TRBV2 with TRBJ2-2, with D possibly being TRBD1 (6 bases). The CDR3 is 15 amino acids. The V end was cut by 6 bases, the J end by 6 bases, with 17 bases between. Germline CDR1 is SNHLY and CDR2 is FYNNEI. CDR3 bases: TGTGCCAGCAGGGAACAGGGTTTGGGCTCCGGGGAGCTGTTTTTT. Its protein product is CASREQGLGSGELFF. The whole variable domain, filled in from reference TRBV2 and TRBJ2-2, reads EPEVTQTPSHQVTQMGQEVILRCVPISNHLYFYWYRQILGQKVEFLVSFYNNEISEKSEIFDDQFSVERPDGSNFTLKIRSTKLEDSAMYFCASREQGLGSGELFFGEGSRLTVL.

V is TRBV12-3 or TRBV12-4 and J is TRBJ2-3; 11 bases align to TRBD2. The CDR3 is made up of 17 amino acids. The CDR3 sequence is CTRSSGRPRFGTDTQYF. DNA for the CDR3: TGTACTAGATCTAGCGGGAGGCCCCGCTTTGGAACAGATACGCAGTATTTT.

The chain links TRBV4-3 to TRBJ2-7; no clear D gene. The CDR3 extends over 14 amino acids. Trimming took 3 bases from V and 6 from J, leaving 15 bases between them. Germline CDR1 is LGHNA and CDR2 is YSLEER. CDR3 amino acids: CASSHDLGDCEQYF. The CDR3 DNA sequence: TGCGCCAGCAGCCATGATTTGGGTGACTGCGAGCAGTACTTC.

Details on this clonotype: One end of the junction varies from germline; a read error may be responsible. The chain employs TRBV19 and TRBJ2-7; no clear D gene. Germline CDR1 LNHDA, CDR2 SQIVND (reference sequence). There are 13 residues in the CDR3. DNA for the CDR3: TGTACCAGTAGTATAGAGGCAGGCTACGAGCAGTACTTC. Its translation is CTSSIEAGYEQYF.

The DNA of the CDR3 is TGCAGCGCTTCAGAGGGGTTTTATCAGTCCCAGTATTTT. This sequence encodes CSASEGFYQSQYF. The rearrangement links TRBV29-1 to TRBJ1-5, with D possibly being TRBD1 or TRBD2 (5 bases each). The DNA end lines up better with TRBJ2-3; the J call may be wrong. CDR1 is SQVTM, CDR2 ANQGSEA, per germline. The CDR3 is 13 amino acids.